The clone carrying this T cell receptor (beta chain) was found many times. The source of the sample is a study of regulatory T cells in long-lasting Graves disease. The time point was: newly diagnosed GD, antithyroid drugs for less than 3 months. RNA from PBMCs was the source of the TCR library. TCR beta libraries were built with iRepertoire HTBI primers and Arm-PCR of CDR3 regions. Each CDR3 protein gets one entry after TCRdb re-called the multiplex PCR reads with MiXCR. The sample includes roughly 530,000 distinct CDR3 sequences, around 16% of them seen just once. V was clipped by 4 bases and J by 9 bases; unmatched bases: 6. Germline assignment: CDR1 DFQATT and CDR2 SNEGSKA (reference sequence). This CDR3 contains 12 residues. These records were also assigned to another study, of T cells in Graves' hyperthyroidism and ophthalmopathy.

The specimen comprised peripheral blood mononuclear cells (PBMCs), sampled at new diagnosis, from a patient treated with antithyroid drugs. This sequence joins TRBV20-1 and TRBJ2-5; the match to TRBD2 covers 9 bases. The source is a woman aged 35-65 years with Graves disease. CDR3 bases: TGCAGTGCTATGACTAGCGGTGAGGCCCAGTACTTC. Protein product: CSAMTSGEAQYF.